This T cell receptor (beta chain) was found in a study of cytomegalovirus exposure and HLA in healthy donors. The PCR made use of 60 Vbeta and 13 Jbeta primers. Clones were read by immunoSEQ multiplex PCR, and TCRdb kept only the in-frame ones, dropping some. The sample yields approximately 110,000 clones, around 78% seen once. Study results and limitations: Researchers counted some 150 TCR beta chains as cytomegalovirus-associated. Per published reports, the classifier diagnosed cytomegalovirus status with high specificity and sensitivity. After further analysis at a later stage, around 17,000 TCR beta sequences were associated with HLA alleles at 0.05 false discovery rate. An analysis done earlier found most TCR beta V segments productive about 87% or about 30% of the time.

A remark on this clone: Its antigen is unknown.

Per germline, CDR1 LGHNA and CDR2 YSLEER. The ends were cut back, 0 bases at V and 3 bases at J, with 11 bases in the middle. The CDR3 is 15 amino acids. This chain links TRBV4-3 with TRBJ2-5; D gene unclear. This TCR was sampled from a middle-aged man in good health and CMV-seronegative. The sample taken for sequencing was PBMCs. In DNA, the CDR3 is TGCGCCAGCAGCCAAGATGGTACAGACGAAGAGACCCAGTACTTC. Amino acid sequence: CASSQDGTDEETQYF.